This TCR beta chain was recovered during a study of T-cell memory formation after mild COVID-19. This clonotype came up many times. Its antigen remains unknown. General study findings and limits: Pre-infection memory harbored some responding clones, suggesting cross-reactive memory joined. Second-wave clones with a day 37 peak had unconfirmed SARS-CoV-2 specificity.

Each CDR3 protein is one row after TCRdb ran MiXCR on the 5' RACE reads. The sample contains some 450,000 distinct CDR3 sequences, 20% of which appear only once. This TCR came from an adult woman who had mild COVID-19 (a few samples of this study predate the infection). Cell type and time point are not known. Sequenced sample: PBMCs or a T cell subset sorted from them (not recorded which).

The CDR3 reads CAISDYPEQYF. CDR3 nucleotide sequence: TGTGCCATCAGCGACTATCCTGAGCAGTACTTC. The chain joins TRBV10-3 to TRBJ2-7, with D maybe TRBD2 (5 bases). V lost 6 bases and J lost 7, with 10 bases in between. The CDR3 is 11 residues long. CDR1 is ENHRY, CDR2 SYGVKD, per germline.